The source of this T cell receptor beta chain is a study of shared clonotypes between healthy human individuals. Genomic DNA for unsorted samples, which was extracted with the QIAamp DNA Blood Mini kit, came from roughly 100 million PBMCs. Original data processing: Owing to the provision of junction-only sequences devoid of quality scores by immunoSEQ, filtering differed. Libraries were prepared by immunoSEQ multiplex PCR; TCRdb keeps only in-frame clonotypes and omits some of them. V, J and clone size were drawn from that table, and D and trimming were deduced from the DNA. The repertoire holds about 510,000 clones, about 75% seen once, with around 12% in the top ten. The germline V gene has CDR1 MNHEY and CDR2 SVGAGI. The CDR3 is made up of 14 amino acids. Points from the study as a whole: The researchers took only blood, and tissue repertoires probably look different.

The table lists this clone with a few counts. As yet, its antigen is unknown. V and J are TRBV6-5 and TRBJ2-5; unclear D gene. The end of the DNA fits TRBJ2-7 better, so the J call may be wrong. The specimen was PBMCs. This sequence was found in a woman aged 40-49 years in good health. Some clones in this sample may be carry-over from other donors' samples. CDR3 protein: CASRVSTATYEQYF. In nucleotides, the CDR3 is TGTGCCAGCAGGGTATCGACTGCGACCTACGAGCAGTACTTC.